The 15 T cell receptor beta chains presented below share a single source sample, sequenced in a study of T-cell memory formation after mild COVID-19. MiXCR, run by TCRdb on the 5' RACE reads, gives a single entry per CDR3 protein. Here the sample spans 340,000 or so distinct CDR3 sequences, 13% being singletons. Sequencing was done on a sample of PBMCs or a T cell subset sorted from them (not recorded which). These receptors were obtained from a man aged 18 to 29 who had mild COVID-19 (a few samples of this study predate the infection). Cell type and time point are not known.

This clonotype was counted between two and nine times. This rearrangement joins TRBV4-1 to TRBJ2-5, with D maybe TRBD2 (6 bases). The V and J ends lost 4 bases and 2 bases respectively, with 17 bases between them. There are 16 residues in the CDR3. CDR1 and CDR2 (germline): MGHRA, YSYEKL. The CDR3 coding sequence is TGCGCCAGCAGCCTTGGAACGGCGGGGAGACAAGAGACCCAGTACTTC. Translation gives CASSLGTAGRQETQYF.

This clonotype was found a few times. The rearrangement uses TRBV7-9 and TRBJ2-1, with 14 bases identical to TRBD2. V lost 5 bases, J lost 3 bases, and 9 bases stayed unmatched. Germline assignment: CDR1 SEHNR and CDR2 FQNEAQ (reference sequence). This CDR3 region has 18 residues. CDR3 sequence (DNA): TGTGCCAGCAGCGCGCAGGCCGGACTAGCGGGGGGCTACAATGAGCAGTTCTTC. This sequence encodes CASSAQAGLAGGYNEQFF.

CDR3 in DNA: TGTGCCAGCAGTCGACAGGGGGAATCACCCCTCCACTTT. As protein: CASSRQGESPLHF. The chain has TRBV6-4 and TRBJ1-6; TRBD1 matches 9 bases. Losses at the gene ends were 5 bases for V and 10 bases for J; bases not matched to a gene: 3. Germline lookup yields CDR1 MRHNA and CDR2 SNTAGT. CDR3 length: 13 residues.

The chain has TRBV9 and TRBJ2-7; no reliable D call. The germline V gene has CDR1 SGDLS and CDR2 YYNGEE. The CDR3 consists of 16 residues. The germline V and J ends were trimmed by 0 bases and 3 bases, with 16 bases remaining between them. This chain's CDR3 is CASSVDTSKKSYEQYV. DNA of the CDR3: TGTGCCAGCAGCGTAGATACTTCCAAAAAGAGCTACGAGCAGTACGTC.

Only a few counts were recorded for this clonotype. The rearrangement links TRBV18 to TRBJ2-5, with D maybe TRBD1 (6 bases). This CDR3 is 14 amino acids long. V was pared by 1 base and J by 4 bases, with 10 bases between. Germline loops: CDR1 KGHSH, CDR2 LQKENI. Here the CDR3 reads CASSPQGERETQYF. The CDR3 nucleotides are TGTGCCAGCTCACCACAGGGGGAAAGAGAGACCCAGTACTTC.

The chain recombines TRBV7-9 with TRBJ2-3, with D perhaps TRBD2 (7 bases). The CDR3 contains 15 residues. Germline lookup yields CDR1 SEHNR and CDR2 FQNEAQ (reference sequence). V was cut by 5 bases and J by 2 bases, with 14 bases left in between. CDR3 sequence: CASSMHAGATDTQYF. CDR3 bases: TGTGCCAGCAGCATGCATGCGGGGGCCACAGATACGCAGTATTTT.

The chain combines TRBV29-1 with TRBJ2-2; D could derive from TRBD1 or TRBD2 (5 bases each). The V gene's germline CDR1 is SQVTM and CDR2 ANQGSEA. Trimming cost V 0 bases and J 8 bases, with 10 bases left between them. This CDR3 has 13 residues. This CDR3 reads CSVEEVEGGELFF. CDR3 sequence (DNA): TGCAGCGTTGAAGAAGTCGAGGGGGGGGAGCTGTTTTTT.

This clonotype was detected a few times. The chain combines TRBV4-1 with TRBJ2-5, with 10 bases matching TRBD2. Germline values: CDR1 MGHRA, CDR2 YSYEKL. After removal of 3 bases from V and 5 bases from J, the junction contained 6 bases not matched to a gene. CDR3 length: 15 residues. CDR3 amino acids: CASSQGNSGGETQYF. The CDR3 DNA reads TGCGCCAGCAGCCAGGGAAATAGCGGGGGGGAGACCCAGTACTTC.

This clonotype was detected a few times. The gene calls are TRBV7-2 and TRBJ2-3; D is undetermined. The CDR3 covers 14 residues. CDR1 SGHTA and CDR2 FQGNSA come from the germline V gene. V was clipped by 5 bases and J by 3 bases, with 12 bases between them. CDR3 in DNA: TGTGCCAGCAGCCCAAGCCCGGTAACAGATACGCAGTATTTT. As protein: CASSPSPVTDTQYF.

V usage is TRBV6-5 and J usage is TRBJ2-1; D is perhaps TRBD1 (5 bases). The germline V and J ends were trimmed by 5 bases and 7 bases, with 15 bases remaining between them. The germline gives CDR1 MNHEY, CDR2 SVGAGI. The CDR3 loop spans 14 amino acids. The CDR3 region has the DNA TGTGCCAGCAGTCACCAGGGCAGGGAAAATGAGCAGTTCTTC. Translated, it gives CASSHQGRENEQFF.

This clonotype was detected only a few times. The chain couples TRBV20-1 to TRBJ1-1; D gene ambiguous. Germline V gene lookup returns CDR1 DFQATT and CDR2 SNEGSKA (reference sequence). CDR3 size: 13 residues. This CDR3 reads CIPGAGSNTEAFF. As DNA, the CDR3 is TGCATCCCGGGCGCGGGATCTAACACTGAAGCTTTCTTT.

The genes are TRBV6-1 and TRBJ1-2, with D unresolved. Germline-derived CDR1 and CDR2 are MNHNS and SASEGT. Trimming took off 3 bases at V and 7 bases at J, with 9 bases between the two ends. The CDR3 is 12 amino acids. The CDR3 is CASSDSGRGYTF. The CDR3 region has the DNA TGTGCCAGCAGTGATTCGGGTCGTGGCTACACCTTC.

This rearrangement joins TRBV7-2 to TRBJ1-6, with unresolved D. Deletions cut 8 bases from V and 0 bases from J, with 8 bases between. The CDR3 is made up of 14 amino acids. The germline CDR1 and CDR2 sequences are SGHTA and FQGNSA. CDR3 nucleotide sequence: TGTGCCAGCGGGAGCATCTCCTATAATTCACCCCTCCACTTT. This codes for CASGSISYNSPLHF.

This clonotype was counted between two and nine times. In DNA form, the CDR3 reads TGTGCCAGCAGCCGGACTAGCGGGGGCCACAATGAGCAGTTCTTC. It is translated as CASSRTSGGHNEQFF. The chain employs TRBV7-3 and TRBJ2-1, with 13 nucleotides matching TRBD2. The CDR3 is 15 residues long. Germline V CDR1 and CDR2: SGHTA, FQGTGA. J gave up 5 bases and V 5 bases, and 3 bases lay outside the gene matches.

In its sample, this clonotype was seen a few times. This rearrangement joins TRBV4-3 to TRBJ1-6, with D uncertain. Germline CDR1 is LGHNA and CDR2 is YSLEER. The CDR3 sequence is 17 residues long. V was pared by 0 bases and J by 10 bases, with 19 bases between. Here the CDR3 DNA reads TGCGCCAGCAGCCAAGACATGGGAGGCATCCCGAACTCACCCCTCCACTTT. Amino acid sequence: CASSQDMGGIPNSPLHF.